This paragraph covers one T cell receptor (beta chain) sequence. Germline V lookup: CDR1 MGHDK, CDR2 SYGVNS. The CDR3 totals 12 residues. V gave up 3 bases and J gave up 4 bases, with 6 bases separating them. This sample was taken from a study of CD8+ T cells in alopecia areata. Looking at the study overall: Oral tofacitinib, 5 to 10 mg twice daily, was given in an open-label trial.

Reverse transcribed after extraction, RNA yielded cDNA as the sequencing template. Data came from immunoSEQ multiplex PCR; TCRdb stores just in-frame clones and leaves some out. Of 110,000 or so clones listed, 30% to 40% are singletons. This TCR was recovered from a human donor with alopecia areata. The V gene is TRBV25-1, the J gene TRBJ2-5; D gene unclear. Sequencing input: CD4+ T cells sorted from blood. The CDR3 loop reads CASSDLGETQYF. The CDR3 coding sequence is TGTGCCAGCAGTGACCTCGGAGAGACCCAGTACTTC.